This record looks at one TCR beta chain sequence and its context. Per the original methods: Estimation of nucleated cell counts relied on the amplification of reference gene primers. Assay: immunoSEQ multiplex PCR; the TCRdb copy retains only in-frame clones and omits some. V and J calls and clone size are as listed in that table; D and trimming were resolved from the DNA. The top ten clones hold 35% to 45% of a sample with more than 65,000 clones, about 70% of them seen once. This record belongs to a study of blood T cell repertoires in COVID-19. Overall study: Donors in the United States, Italy and Spain gave samples during acute or convalescent COVID-19.

This CDR3 comprises 14 residues. CDR1 and CDR2 (germline): MNHEY, SMNVEV (reference sequence). The V end was cut by 3 bases, the J end by 2 bases, with 10 bases between. The source material was peripheral blood. V is TRBV27 and J is TRBJ1-1; D unresolved. The receptor was derived from an older woman with acute or convalescent COVID-19. Here the CDR3 reads CASSFRGLNTEAFF. In DNA, the CDR3 is TGTGCCAGCAGTTTCCGAGGTCTCAACACTGAAGCTTTCTTT.